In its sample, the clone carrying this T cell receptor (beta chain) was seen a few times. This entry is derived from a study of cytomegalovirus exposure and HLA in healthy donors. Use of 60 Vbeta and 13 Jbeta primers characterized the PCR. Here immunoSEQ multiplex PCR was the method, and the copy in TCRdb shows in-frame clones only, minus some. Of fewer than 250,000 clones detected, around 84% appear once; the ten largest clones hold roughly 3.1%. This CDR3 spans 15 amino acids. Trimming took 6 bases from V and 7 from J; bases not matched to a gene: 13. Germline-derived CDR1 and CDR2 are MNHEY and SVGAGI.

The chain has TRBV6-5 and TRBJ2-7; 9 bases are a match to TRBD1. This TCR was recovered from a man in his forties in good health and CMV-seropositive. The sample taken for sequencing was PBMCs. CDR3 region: CASRLGQGRRGEQYF. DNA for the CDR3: TGTGCCAGCAGATTGGGACAGGGACGGCGGGGGGAGCAGTACTTC.